The source of this TCR beta chain is a study of blood T cell repertoires in COVID-19. Germline V gene lookup returns CDR1 SGHKS and CDR2 YYEKEE (reference sequence). V lost 2 bases and J lost 6; bases outside the gene matches: 7. This CDR3 is 16 amino acids long. Produced via immunoSEQ multiplex PCR; TCRdb's table is partial and in-frame only. The table records about 140,000 clones, 70% to 85% of them present only once. This sequence joins TRBV5-5 and TRBJ2-3; TRBD2 matches 12 bases. The specimen was peripheral blood. The TCR was taken from a man aged 55 to 70 with acute or convalescent COVID-19. This CDR3 is CASSLPTSGSEDTQYF. CDR3 nucleotide sequence: TGTGCCAGCAGCTTACCGACTAGCGGGAGTGAGGATACGCAGTATTTT.